These 15 T cell receptor beta chains share one sample of origin, sequenced in a study of cytomegalovirus exposure and HLA in healthy donors. The PCR was carried out with 60 Vbeta primers and 13 Jbeta primers. Only in-frame clones appear in the TCRdb table, and some are missing; sequencing was by immunoSEQ multiplex PCR. The sample carries 150,000 to 200,000 clones, around 83% recorded once. Sequencing input: PBMCs. Every receptor here comes from a man aged 18 to 29 in good health and CMV-seropositive.

The chain is built from TRBV5-1 and TRBJ2-3, with 8 nucleotides matching TRBD1. The junction had 4 bases not matched to a gene; V was cut back by 4 bases and J by 3 bases. Germline CDR1 is SGHRS and CDR2 is YFSETQ. The CDR3 consists of 14 residues. Here the CDR3 DNA reads TGCGCCAGCAGCCCCGGACAGGGAACAGATACGCAGTATTTT. It yields the protein CASSPGQGTDTQYF.

J is TRBJ2-7 and V is TRBV7-2; 9 nucleotides align to TRBD2. This CDR3 spans 12 amino acids. Trimming took 7 bases from V and 6 from J; bases not matched to a gene: 4. CDR1 and CDR2 from the germline V gene are SGHTA and FQGNSA. CDR3: CASNAGGREQYF. CDR3 DNA sequence: TGTGCCAGCAACGCGGGGGGGCGCGAGCAGTACTTC.

This clone was detected only once. The chain joins TRBV5-1 to TRBJ2-3; 11 positions agree with TRBD2. Trimming at V came to 0 bases and at J to 5 bases, leaving 5 bases not matched to a gene. This CDR3 comprises 16 residues. Germline lookup yields CDR1 SGHRS and CDR2 YFSETQ. CDR3 in amino acids: CASSLGTSGLGDTQYF. In DNA, the CDR3 is TGCGCCAGCAGCTTGGGGACTAGCGGGTTAGGAGATACGCAGTATTTT.

The chain combines TRBV5-6 with TRBJ2-1, with D perhaps TRBD2 (7 bases). Germline CDR1 is SGHDT and CDR2 is YYEEEE. CDR3 size: 15 residues. Trimming took 5 bases from V and 2 from J, leaving 14 bases between them. The CDR3 DNA follows: TGTGCCAGCAGTCTAGAAGGGGGGGCCTACAATGAGCAGTTCTTC. Residues: CASSLEGGAYNEQFF.

The table lists this clone with a count of one. The rearrangement links TRBV12-5 to TRBJ2-1; the D gene is possibly TRBD2 (6 bases). V dropped 7 bases and J dropped 0 bases, with 16 bases sitting between them. The CDR3 length is 16 residues. CDR1 is LGHNT and CDR2 is FRNRAP in the germline V gene. The CDR3: CASALNRGSSYNEQFF. The CDR3 nucleotides are TGTGCTAGTGCCTTAAACCGGGGGAGCTCCTACAATGAGCAGTTCTTC. Variable domain in full (rest from reference TRBV12-5 and TRBJ2-1): DARVTQTPRHKVTEMGQEVTMRCQPILGHNTVFWYRQTMMQGLELLAYFRNRAPLDDSGMPKDRFSAEMPDATLATLKIQPSEPRDSAVYFCASALNRGSSYNEQFFGPGTRLTVL.

The V call is TRBV14, the J call TRBJ2-5, with 9 bases fitting TRBD2. CDR1 is SGHDN and CDR2 is FVKESK in the germline V gene. The length of the CDR3 is 14 residues. V gave up 3 bases and J gave up 5 bases; unmatched junction bases: 4. CDR3 residues: CASSQSAGGETQYF. Written as DNA, the CDR3 is TGTGCCAGCAGCCAGTCCGCGGGGGGGGAGACCCAGTACTTC.

V and J are TRBV18 and TRBJ1-1, with D possibly TRBD1 on 6 matching bases. Between the trimmed V and J ends, which lost 3 bases and 8 bases, there was a span of 10 bases. CDR1 and CDR2 (germline): KGHSH, LQKENI. The CDR3 is 12 residues long. DNA for the CDR3: TGTGCCAGCTCACCCTACAGGGCCGAAGCTTTCTTT. It encodes CASSPYRAEAFF.

The J gene is TRBJ2-2, the V gene TRBV6-1; tentatively, D is TRBD1 (6 bases). The V gene lost 4 bases and the J gene lost 5 bases, with 14 bases spanning the gap. Germline lookup yields CDR1 MNHNS and CDR2 SASEGT. The CDR3 length is 15 residues. This CDR3 reads CASSGKTTGTGELFF. CDR3 in DNA: TGTGCCAGCAGTGGCAAAACTACAGGGACCGGGGAGCTGTTTTTT.

The V gene is TRBV6-5, the J gene TRBJ1-2, with a possible D match to TRBD1 (5 bases). Trimming shortened V by 2 bases and J by 6 bases, and 13 bases separated the two germline ends. CDR3 size: 14 residues. Germline V CDR1 and CDR2: MNHEY, SVGAGI. The CDR3, as DNA: TGTGCCAGCAGTTACGTTTCGGGGGTGGATGGCTACACCTTC. As protein: CASSYVSGVDGYTF.

J is TRBJ1-1 and V is TRBV25-1, with D unclear. This CDR3 has 12 amino acids. Germline V gene data show CDR1 as MGHDK and CDR2 as SYGVNS. V shed 3 bases and J shed 3 bases, with 5 bases lying between them. This CDR3 reads CASSESHTEAFF. The CDR3 DNA follows: TGTGCCAGCAGTGAGAGTCACACTGAAGCTTTCTTT.

The rearrangement links TRBV13 to TRBJ2-6; 8 bases align to TRBD1. V lost 5 bases and J lost 0; bases outside the gene matches: 9. The CDR3 has 18 amino acids. Germline CDR1 reads PRHDT; CDR2 reads FYEKMQ (reference sequence). Here the CDR3 reads CASSPEGTGHSGANVLTF. CDR3 bases: TGTGCCAGCAGCCCCGAAGGGACAGGCCACTCTGGGGCCAACGTCCTGACTTTC.

The chain employs TRBV7-2 and TRBJ1-5, with D possibly TRBD1 on 6 matching bases. Between the trimmed V and J ends, which lost 5 bases and 6 bases, there was a span of 17 bases. This CDR3 has 15 amino acids. CDR1 is SGHTA, CDR2 FQGNSA, per germline. The CDR3 DNA reads as TGTGCCAGCAGCACCCAACAGGGAAATGCTCAGCCCCAGCATTTT. Its translation is CASSTQQGNAQPQHF.

This chain joins TRBV2 and TRBJ2-7; 8 nucleotides line up with TRBD2. V gave up 6 bases and J gave up 4 bases; unmatched junction bases: 5. There are 13 residues in the CDR3. The germline V gene encodes CDR1 SNHLY and CDR2 FYNNEI. The CDR3 sequence: CASRVSGAYEQYF. The CDR3, as DNA: TGTGCCAGCAGAGTTAGCGGGGCTTACGAGCAGTACTTC. Complete variable domain (other parts from reference TRBV2 and TRBJ2-7): EPEVTQTPSHQVTQMGQEVILRCVPISNHLYFYWYRQILGQKVEFLVSFYNNEISEKSEIFDDQFSVERPDGSNFTLKIRSTKLEDSAMYFCASRVSGAYEQYFGPGTRLTVT.

The rearrangement joins TRBV7-9 to TRBJ1-4; no firm D call. The ends were cut back, 1 base at V and 13 bases at J, with 10 bases in the middle. The germline CDR1 and CDR2 sequences are SEHNR and FQNEAQ (reference sequence). The CDR3 is 12 amino acids. CDR3 sequence: CASSLEGSGLFF. In nucleotides, the CDR3 is TGTGCCAGCAGCTTAGAGGGCAGCGGACTGTTTTTT.

There are a few counts of this clone. This CDR3 is also generated by other DNA sequences in the sample. V gene TRBV6-5 combines with J gene TRBJ2-7; TRBD1 matches 10 bases. This CDR3 has 14 amino acids. The germline CDR1 and CDR2 sequences are MNHEY and SVGAGI. Germline trimming cut 2 bases from V and 2 bases from J; bases unmatched to any gene: 0. CDR3 nucleotides: TGTGCCAGCAGTTACGGACAGGGGGCCTACGAGCAGTACTTC. Protein: CASSYGQGAYEQYF.